A single TCR beta chain is shown here with its context. The target antigen is unknown. The data were obtained in a study of regulatory T cells in long-lasting Graves disease. Study at large: Duration of antithyroid drug therapy among newly diagnosed Graves' patients was under 3 months.

Regarding time point: newly diagnosed GD, antithyroid drugs for less than 3 months. After RNA was extracted from PBMCs, the TCR library was made from it. Construction of the TCR beta libraries employed iRepertoire HTBI primers in conjunction with Arm-PCR of CDR3 regions. TCRdb independently ran MiXCR on the multiplex PCR reads; one entry per CDR3 protein. The sample carries around 500,000 distinct CDR3 sequences, approximately 15% recorded once. This CDR3 region has 14 residues. In germline, CDR1 is MGHRA, CDR2 YSYEKL. The V gene lost 4 bases and the J gene lost 5 bases, with 15 bases spanning the gap. General study findings and limits: Persistent disease showed a preference for TRBV28, TRBJ1-2 and TRBJ2-5.

The same data also contributed to another study, on T cells in Graves' hyperthyroidism and ophthalmopathy.

The source is a man aged 25-40 years with Graves disease. The chain combines TRBV4-1 with TRBJ2-7, with a weak D call TRBD1 (6 bases). This specimen was peripheral blood mononuclear cells (PBMCs), taken at new diagnosis, from a patient treated with antithyroid drugs. The CDR3 loop is CASSPTSYRDEQYF. Here the CDR3 DNA reads TGCGCCAGCAGCCCGACAAGTTACAGGGACGAGCAGTACTTC.